This T cell receptor (beta chain) was documented in a study of CD8 T cells in Susac syndrome. The V gene lost 2 bases and the J gene lost 3 bases, with 13 bases spanning the gap. Germline V CDR1 and CDR2: GTSNPN, SVGIG (reference sequence). The CDR3 totals 14 residues. Random hexamers were used to reverse transcribe an amount of roughly 0.45 to 1 ug RNA. MiXCR was run by TCRdb on the immunoSEQ multiplex PCR reads, yielding one entry per CDR3 protein. This sample carries 150,000 to 190,000 distinct CDR3 sequences, about 94% of them seen once, and the ten largest clones take 0.21%. In contrast to the negatively isolated CD8+ and CD4+ T cells, TEMRA cells were FACS-enriched.

The receptor comes from a human donor with multiple sclerosis. Input material: CD8+ T cells from PBMCs. The chain couples TRBV30 to TRBJ1-2; no firm D call. The CDR3 nucleotides read TGTGCCTGGAGTTACGGTGTTTTCGACTATGGCTACACCTTC. Residues: CAWSYGVFDYGYTF.